This TCR beta chain was recovered during a study of control samples from healthy donors and cancer patients. The CDR3 has 16 residues. Germline V gene sequence: CDR1 MNHEY, CDR2 SVGEGT. The junction had 6 bases not matched to a gene; V was cut back by 5 bases and J by 3 bases. TCRdb's copy holds only in-frame clones and misses some; the assay was immunoSEQ multiplex PCR. In the table there are tens of thousands of clones, less than 90% of which are singletons. The chain recombines TRBV6-2 or TRBV6-3 with TRBJ2-3; 12 bases agree with TRBD2. Sequencing was done on a sample of blood. This clonotype was obtained from a woman aged 70-85 years in good health. CDR3 amino acids: CASSLPSGGATDTQYF. The CDR3 nucleotides are TGTGCCAGCAGTCTCCCTAGCGGGGGGGCGACAGATACGCAGTATTTT.